Listed below are T cell receptor beta chains from one sample, sequenced in a study of OX40 agonist ivuxolimab in advanced cancers. Assay used: immunoSEQ multiplex PCR; TCRdb lists only in-frame clones, some missing. Here the sample spans 85,000 or so clones, just over 85% being singletons. The material was CD4+ or CD8+ T cells sorted from blood, obtained in a trial of the OX40 agonist ivuxolimab. These receptors were taken from an adult with an advanced solid tumor such as melanoma, head and neck, liver or kidney cancer. Both conserved end residues are part of each CDR3. D genes are given only for firm matches. Clone sizes are given selectively: once, few, many, or a class where the clone is expanded.

TRBV9	NA	TRBJ1-3	16	NA	TGTGCCAGCAGCGTGGGGGGCGGAGCCTCTGGAAACACCATATATTTT	CASSVGGGASGNTIYF
TRBV9	NA	TRBJ2-2	15	NA	TGTGCCAGCAGCGTCGCCGGACGCAACACCGGGGAGCTGTTTTTT	CASSVAGRNTGELFF
TRBV4-3	TRBD2	TRBJ2-5	16	NA	TGCGCCAGCAGTCTCGACGCGGGGGGCCTACAAGAGACCCAGTACTTC	CASSLDAGGLQETQYF
TRBV28	NA	TRBJ1-4	16	NA	TGTGCCAGCAGTTCACCCACCAGGGGCCGTAATGAAAAACTGTTTTTT	CASSSPTRGRNEKLFF
TRBV2	NA	TRBJ2-2	13	few	TGTGCCAGCAGTGAGGGGCTGGTCGGGGAGCTGTTTTTT	CASSEGLVGELFF
TRBV9	NA	TRBJ2-7	14	NA	TGTGCCAGCAGCGTAGGACGGGCGACCTACGAGCAGTACTTC	CASSVGRATYEQYF
TRBV5-4	TRBD2	TRBJ2-3	15	NA	TGTGCCAGCAGCTTGGGGCGGGGGACCACAGATACGCAGTATTTT	CASSLGRGTTDTQYF
TRBV19	TRBD1	TRBJ2-1	13	NA	TGTGCCAGTAGGGTACAGGGGGTGGATGAGCAGTTCTTC	CASRVQGVDEQFF
TRBV7-6	NA	TRBJ2-5	15	once	TGTGCCAGCAGCCTCCAGGGTAGGGTCCAAGAGACCCAGTACTTC	CASSLQGRVQETQYF
TRBV19	NA	TRBJ1-6	15	NA	TGTGCCAGTAGTCGGGACGAGGGTCCCAATTCACCCCTCCACTTT	CASSRDEGPNSPLHF
TRBV6-4	NA	TRBJ1-3	16	NA	TGTGCCAGCAGTGGGGTACAGGGTGGGTCTGGAAACACCATATATTTT	CASSGVQGGSGNTIYF
TRBV6-1	NA	TRBJ1-3	17	NA	TGTGCCAGCAGTGAAGGGTCCAGGTGGGGCACTGGAAACACCATATATTTT	CASSEGSRWGTGNTIYF
TRBV15	NA	TRBJ1-3	15	NA	TGTGCCACCAGCAGAGATCCGGGGTCAGGAAACACCATATATTTT	CATSRDPGSGNTIYF
TRBV6-1	TRBD2	TRBJ2-5	15	NA	TGTGCCAGCAGTGATGTGGGACTAGCAAGCGGGACCCAGTACTTC	CASSDVGLASGTQYF
TRBV18	NA	TRBJ1-4	15	NA	TGTGCCAGCTCACCAAAGAAGGCGTCTAATGAAAAACTGTTTTTT	CASSPKKASNEKLFF
TRBV15	TRBD1	TRBJ1-4	13	NA	TGTGCCACCAGCAAGGGGGCGGATGAAAAACTGTTTTTT	CATSKGADEKLFF
TRBV27	NA	TRBJ1-1	14	NA	TGTGCCAGCAGTTTCGACGGACTGAACACTGAAGCTTTCTTT	CASSFDGLNTEAFF
TRBV6-1	NA	TRBJ2-7	14	NA	TGTGCCAGCAGTGAATTTGGGGGCGCGGACGAGCAGTACTTC	CASSEFGGADEQYF
TRBV4-3	NA	TRBJ1-5	15	NA	TGCGCCAGCAGCCAAGATTCTAGGCGGGGGGAGCCCCAGCATTTT	CASSQDSRRGEPQHF
TRBV20-1	NA	TRBJ2-3	11	NA	TGCAGTGCTCTAGCCGCAAATACGCAGTATTTT	CSALAANTQYF
TRBV7-3	TRBD1	TRBJ1-4	15	NA	TGTGCCAGCAGCTTGTACGGGACAGGGAATGAAAAACTGTTTTTT	CASSLYGTGNEKLFF
TRBV9	NA	TRBJ1-5	14	few	TGTGCCAGCAGCGTATCAGATAGCAATCAGCCCCAGCATTTT	CASSVSDSNQPQHF
TRBV10-3	NA	TRBJ1-2	10	NA	TGTGCCACCCGGGGATTTGGCTACACCTTC	CATRGFGYTF
TRBV6-1	NA	TRBJ2-7	11	once	TGTGCCAGCAGTAACCTCTACGAGCAGTACTTC	CASSNLYEQYF
TRBV28	NA	TRBJ2-7	14	NA	TGTGCCAGCAGGCTGGCAGGGGTCCTCTACGAGCAGTACTTC	CASRLAGVLYEQYF
TRBV7-2	NA	TRBJ1-6	12	NA	TGTGCCAGCAGCCCGAGCAATTCACCCCTCCACTTT	CASSPSNSPLHF
TRBV9	NA	TRBJ2-1	15	NA	TGTGCCAGCAGCGTAGGGGGAGGTTTCTACAATGAGCAGTTCTTC	CASSVGGGFYNEQFF
TRBV11-1	TRBD2	TRBJ2-3	17	NA	TGTGCCAGCAGCCCGTTCCAGGGACTAGCGGGGGCTCATACGCAGTATTTT	CASSPFQGLAGAHTQYF
TRBV6-1	NA	TRBJ2-3	13	NA	TGTGCCAGCTCCGGGACGCTCACAGATACGCAGTATTTT	CASSGTLTDTQYF
TRBV28	TRBD1	TRBJ1-2	14	NA	TGTGCCAGCACCCGCGGACAGGGGAACTATGGCTACACCTTC	CASTRGQGNYGYTF
TRBV7-9	NA	TRBJ1-4	19	NA	TGTGCCAGCAGCTTAGGGGTGGGTAGGGGGTCGTACCTGAATGAAAAACTGTTTTTT	CASSLGVGRGSYLNEKLFF
TRBV9	NA	TRBJ2-5	13	NA	TGTGCCAGCAGCGTCTGGGAACAAGAGACCCAGTACTTC	CASSVWEQETQYF
TRBV6-1	NA	TRBJ1-5	13	NA	TGTGCCAGCAGTGTTGAGGGTTATCAGCCCCAGCATTTT	CASSVEGYQPQHF
TRBV18	NA	TRBJ1-5	13	NA	TGTGCCAGCTCACCAGACAGCAATCAGCCCCAGCATTTT	CASSPDSNQPQHF
TRBV7-9	NA	TRBJ2-3	14	NA	TGTGCCAGCAGCTTAAGGGCACCCACAGATACGCAGTATTTT	CASSLRAPTDTQYF
TRBV11-3	TRBD1	TRBJ2-3	16	NA	TGTGCCAGCAGCTCCCGGACAGGGGAATCCACAGATACGCAGTATTTT	CASSSRTGESTDTQYF
TRBV11-3	NA	TRBJ1-1	13	NA	TGTGCCAGCAGCTTAGGGTTGGGCACTGAAGCTTTCTTT	CASSLGLGTEAFF
TRBV4-1	NA	TRBJ1-2	15	NA	TGCGCCAGCAGCCAAGATCAGGGACCCAACTATGGCTACACCTTC	CASSQDQGPNYGYTF
TRBV5-4	NA	TRBJ1-5	12	NA	TGTGCCAGCAGCTTCCCTGGTCAGCCCCAGCATTTT	CASSFPGQPQHF
TRBV30	NA	TRBJ2-7	12	NA	TGTGCCTGGAGTGCCGCTACCTACGAGCAGTACTTC	CAWSAATYEQYF
TRBV5-1	TRBD1	TRBJ1-2	14	NA	TGCGCCAGCAGCATGCTGGGGACAGGGATTGGCTACACCTTC	CASSMLGTGIGYTF
TRBV6-5	NA	TRBJ2-5	13	NA	TGTGCCAGCCAAAGGTCAGGGTGGGAGACCCAGTACTTC	CASQRSGWETQYF
TRBV7-9	NA	TRBJ2-1	15	NA	TGTGCCAGCAGAAATCCCGGGGGCTCGGGCAATGAGCAGTTCTTC	CASRNPGGSGNEQFF
TRBV6-6	NA	TRBJ2-7	14	NA	TGTGCCAGCAGTCCAGGGTTGGTTCCCTACGAGCAGTACTTC	CASSPGLVPYEQYF
TRBV15	NA	TRBJ1-2	14	NA	TGTGCCACCAGCATCCCAAGGCTGAGGTATGGCTACACCTTC	CATSIPRLRYGYTF
TRBV11-2	NA	TRBJ1-1	13	few	TGTGCCAGCAGCTTAGAGTGGGGGGCCCCAGCTTTCTTT	CASSLEWGAPAFF
TRBV7-9	NA	TRBJ1-6	17	NA	TGTGCCAGCAGCGGGCGGCGGGGGCAGGGATTTAATTCACCCCTCCACTTT	CASSGRRGQGFNSPLHF
TRBV2	TRBD1	TRBJ2-6	16	NA	TGTGCCAGCAGTGCGGACAGGGAGGCTGGGGCCAACGTCCTGACTTTC	CASSADREAGANVLTF
TRBV2	TRBD2	TRBJ2-7	17	NA	TGTGCCAGCAGCTCCTCCCCGGGACTAGCCGTCCCTGACGAGCAGTACTTC	CASSSSPGLAVPDEQYF
TRBV15	TRBD1	TRBJ1-3	18	NA	TGTGCCACCAGCAGAGACAGGGGGCCGTGGATCGAAGGAAACACCATATATTTT	CATSRDRGPWIEGNTIYF
TRBV4-1	NA	TRBJ1-1	14	NA	TGCGCCAGCAGCCAAGACAGGGACCCGCGGGGAGCTTTCTTT	CASSQDRDPRGAFF
TRBV6-1	NA	TRBJ1-1	14	NA	TGTGCCAGCAGTGAAGATTTTAGACAAACTGAAGCTTTCTTT	CASSEDFRQTEAFF